This is a list of T cell receptor beta chains from one sample in a study of early T cells in non-severe SARS-CoV-2 infection. TCRdb processed the 5' RACE reads anew with MiXCR; each CDR3 protein has one entry. The sample includes just over 95,000 distinct CDR3 sequences, 11% of them seen just once. The sequencing sample was made of whole blood. These receptors were collected from an adult who was a healthcare worker with PCR-confirmed SARS-CoV-2 infection or an uninfected control (not recorded which). Each CDR3 is given with its conserved first and last residue. Fields, in order: V gene, clone size, J gene, D gene, CDR3 DNA, CDR3 protein. The D gene is left open where the match is weak. Clone sizes are given selectively: once, few, many, or a class where the clone is expanded.

v_call: TRBV5-1; clone_size: many; j_call: TRBJ2-2; d_call: TRBD1; cdr3_nt: TGCGCCAGCAGCAGGGACAGTAACACCGGGGAGCTGTTTTTT; cdr3_aa: CASSRDSNTGELFF
v_call: TRBV27; clone_size: many; j_call: TRBJ2-7; d_call: NA; cdr3_nt: TGTGCCAGCAGTGGCTCCGGGACCCCCATCTACGAGCAGTACTTC; cdr3_aa: CASSGSGTPIYEQYF
v_call: TRBV25-1; clone_size: few; j_call: TRBJ1-1; d_call: NA; cdr3_nt: TGTGCCAGCAGTGATTGGAGGGACAATGAAGCTTTCTTT; cdr3_aa: CASSDWRDNEAFF
v_call: TRBV6-1; clone_size: few; j_call: TRBJ2-1; d_call: TRBD2; cdr3_nt: TGTGCCAGCAGTGAATGGGCTAGCGGGGGGGACTACAATGAGCAGTTCTTC; cdr3_aa: CASSEWASGGDYNEQFF
v_call: TRBV4-1; clone_size: few; j_call: TRBJ2-1; d_call: NA; cdr3_nt: TGCGCCAGCAGCACGACCTTCCCGGATGAGCAGTTCTTC; cdr3_aa: CASSTTFPDEQFF
v_call: TRBV19; clone_size: few; j_call: TRBJ2-7; d_call: NA; cdr3_nt: TGTGCCAGTAGTACCCGACTACAGCCTTCCTACGAGCAGTACTTC; cdr3_aa: CASSTRLQPSYEQYF
v_call: TRBV20-1; clone_size: NA; j_call: TRBJ2-1; d_call: TRBD2; cdr3_nt: TGCAGTGCTAGGCGGGGGGTCTCGGCTAACAATGAGCAGTTCTTC; cdr3_aa: CSARRGVSANNEQFF
v_call: TRBV12-5; clone_size: few; j_call: TRBJ2-7; d_call: NA; cdr3_nt: TGTGCTAGTGGTTTCATGACAGACGGCCGCTTCTACGAGCAGTACTTC; cdr3_aa: CASGFMTDGRFYEQYF
v_call: TRBV28; clone_size: many; j_call: TRBJ1-5; d_call: NA; cdr3_nt: TGTGCCAGCAGTTTACGGTCTCGGCCCCAGCATTTT; cdr3_aa: CASSLRSRPQHF
v_call: TRBV12-3/TRBV12-4; clone_size: few; j_call: TRBJ1-1; d_call: TRBD1; cdr3_nt: TGTGCCAGCAGTGCCGGACAGGGGGCAACTGAAGCTTTCTTT; cdr3_aa: CASSAGQGATEAFF
v_call: TRBV4-1; clone_size: many; j_call: TRBJ1-6; d_call: TRBD1; cdr3_nt: TGCGCCAGCAGCCAAGAAAGGGGGCGGAATAATTCACCCCTCCACTTT; cdr3_aa: CASSQERGRNNSPLHF
v_call: TRBV29-1; clone_size: NA; j_call: TRBJ1-2; d_call: TRBD1; cdr3_nt: TGCAGCGTTGAAGATAGACAGGGTGACTATGGCTACACCTTC; cdr3_aa: CSVEDRQGDYGYTF
v_call: TRBV27; clone_size: NA; j_call: TRBJ2-5; d_call: TRBD2; cdr3_nt: TGTGCCAGCAGGCTAGCGGGGGAAGAGACCCAGTACTTC; cdr3_aa: CASRLAGEETQYF
v_call: TRBV5-1; clone_size: NA; j_call: TRBJ2-1; d_call: NA; cdr3_nt: TGCGCCAGCAGCAGGGACGGGACACCCGGGGATGAGCAGTTCTTC; cdr3_aa: CASSRDGTPGDEQFF
v_call: TRBV5-5; clone_size: many; j_call: TRBJ2-1; d_call: NA; cdr3_nt: TGTGCCAGCAGCTTGCCTACAGGGTTGGAGACCCTCAATGAGCAGTTCTTC; cdr3_aa: CASSLPTGLETLNEQFF
v_call: TRBV20-1; clone_size: NA; j_call: TRBJ2-3; d_call: TRBD2; cdr3_nt: TGCAGTGCTAAATCCGCGGGGGGGCCAGATACGCAGTATTTT; cdr3_aa: CSAKSAGGPDTQYF
v_call: TRBV6-5; clone_size: NA; j_call: TRBJ2-2; d_call: TRBD2; cdr3_nt: TGTGCCAGCAGTTACACCGGGACTATCAACACCGGGGAGCTGTTTTTT; cdr3_aa: CASSYTGTINTGELFF
v_call: TRBV18; clone_size: few; j_call: TRBJ1-5; d_call: NA; cdr3_nt: TGTGCCAGCTCCGCCGGGAGTGGGCGCAATCAGCCCCAGCATTTT; cdr3_aa: CASSAGSGRNQPQHF
v_call: TRBV29-1; clone_size: many; j_call: TRBJ2-3; d_call: TRBD1; cdr3_nt: TGCAGCTCTGGTGGGGGGACAGGGGGCGCGACAGATACGCAGTATTTT; cdr3_aa: CSSGGGTGGATDTQYF
v_call: TRBV12-3/TRBV12-4; clone_size: NA; j_call: TRBJ1-2; d_call: NA; cdr3_nt: TGTGCCAGCATGAGGGGGGCGTATGGCTACACCTTC; cdr3_aa: CASMRGAYGYTF
v_call: TRBV27; clone_size: many; j_call: TRBJ2-3; d_call: NA; cdr3_nt: TGTGCCAGCAGTGTGTATCGAACGTATTCCGATACGCAGTATTTT; cdr3_aa: CASSVYRTYSDTQYF
v_call: TRBV29-1; clone_size: NA; j_call: TRBJ2-2; d_call: NA; cdr3_nt: TGCAGCGTCGCCGGGTGGACCGGGGAGCTGTTTTTT; cdr3_aa: CSVAGWTGELFF
v_call: TRBV20-1; clone_size: many; j_call: TRBJ2-2; d_call: NA; cdr3_nt: TGCAGTGCTAGACCTCGGACAGCCCCGAACACCGGGGAGCTGTTTTTT; cdr3_aa: CSARPRTAPNTGELFF
v_call: TRBV18; clone_size: NA; j_call: TRBJ1-6; d_call: NA; cdr3_nt: TGTGCCAGCTCACTCGGACTCCTAGACAATTCACCCCTCCACTTT; cdr3_aa: CASSLGLLDNSPLHF
v_call: TRBV12-3/TRBV12-4; clone_size: NA; j_call: TRBJ2-2; d_call: NA; cdr3_nt: TGTGCCAGCAGTTCCACAGTTAACACCGGGGAGCTGTTTTTT; cdr3_aa: CASSSTVNTGELFF
v_call: TRBV7-9; clone_size: many; j_call: TRBJ1-2; d_call: NA; cdr3_nt: TGTGCCAGCAGCTTAGAGGTCCTCTCCTACGGCTACACCTTC; cdr3_aa: CASSLEVLSYGYTF